This TCR beta chain originates from a study of metastatic and nonmetastatic thyroid tumors. Study information: Patients with malignant and benign thyroid disease provided blood and tumor or nodule tissue, whose repertoires were compared.

TCRdb re-analyzed the PCR reads using MiXCR. The sample comprises 20,000 or so clones, around a third of which are singletons, and roughly 20% rests with the top ten. No treatment of any kind had been given to any patient before thyroid surgery. The V and J ends lost 4 bases and 2 bases respectively, with 15 bases between them. The CDR3 is 15 residues long. Looked up from germline, CDR1 is SGHAT and CDR2 is FQNNGV. Sequencing used adjacent normal tissue. The clonotype originates from a female donor with papillary thyroid cancer or a benign thyroid nodule (not recorded which). Some clones in this sample may be carry-over from other donors' samples. This rearrangement joins TRBV11-2 to TRBJ2-7; weak D call: TRBD2 (6 bases). The CDR3 DNA follows: TGTGCCAGCAGCTCGAGAGGGGAGGCACCCTACGAGCAGTACTTC. Amino acids: CASSSRGEAPYEQYF.